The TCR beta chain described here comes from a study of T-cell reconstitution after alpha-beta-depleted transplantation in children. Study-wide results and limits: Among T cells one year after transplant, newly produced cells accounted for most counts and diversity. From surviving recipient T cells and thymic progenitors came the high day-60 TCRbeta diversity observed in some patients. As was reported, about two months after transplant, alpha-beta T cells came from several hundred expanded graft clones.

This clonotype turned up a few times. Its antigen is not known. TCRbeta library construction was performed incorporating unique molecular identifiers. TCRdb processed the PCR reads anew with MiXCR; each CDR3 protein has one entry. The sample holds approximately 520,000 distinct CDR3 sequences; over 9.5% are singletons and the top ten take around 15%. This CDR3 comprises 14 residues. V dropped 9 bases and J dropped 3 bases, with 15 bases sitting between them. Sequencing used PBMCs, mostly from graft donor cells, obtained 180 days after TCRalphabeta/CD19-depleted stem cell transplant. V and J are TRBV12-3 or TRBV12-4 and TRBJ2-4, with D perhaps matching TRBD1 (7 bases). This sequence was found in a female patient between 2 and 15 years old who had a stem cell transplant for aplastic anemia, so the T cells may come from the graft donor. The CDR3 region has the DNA TGTGCCAGTTCAGGGGGGTGGGTCAAAAACATTCAGTACTTC. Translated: CASSGGWVKNIQYF.